This TCR beta chain was profiled in a study of T cell repertoires in cytomegalovirus infection. Study context: Public TCR beta signatures were indicative of both CMV infection and a matching HLA type. Overall study findings and caveats: The response measured ex vivo was dominated by TCR beta clonotypes (HLA-C-restricted and CMV-specific).

This clonotype came up many times. The antigen is undetermined. The germline CDR1 and CDR2 sequences are SGHVT and SQSDAQ. This CDR3 has 17 amino acids. V was clipped by 2 bases and J by 10 bases, with 26 bases between them. TCRdb itself ran the reads through MiXCR, one entry per CDR3 protein. The sample records around 320,000 distinct CDR3 sequences, over 7.5% being singletons. The receptor was derived from a human donor in good health (CMV status not recorded). Some clones in this sample may be carry-over from other donors' samples. The J gene is TRBJ1-2, the V gene TRBV7-4; D unresolved. The sequenced material came from PBMCs. The DNA of the CDR3 is TGTGCCAGCAGCTTATGTCTCAGTCTTCGGATCTTTAGTGTCTACACCTTC. Its protein product is CASSLCLSLRIFSVYTF.